This TCR beta chain is from a study of blood T cell repertoires in COVID-19. V lost 8 bases, J lost 9 bases, and 11 bases stayed unmatched. There are 13 residues in the CDR3. TCRdb keeps only in-frame clones here, not all; method: immunoSEQ multiplex PCR. The table shows approximately 250,000 clones, with about nine tenths occurring only once. Sample: PBMCs or T cells enriched from blood (not recorded which). The source is a woman aged 40 to 50 with acute COVID-19. The V call is TRBV5-3, the J call TRBJ1-5, with 7 bases identical to TRBD1. TRBV5-3 is an open reading frame, and its role is uncertain. The CDR3 spells CARRRQGKRPQHF. The CDR3, as DNA: TGTGCCAGGAGGAGACAGGGAAAGAGGCCCCAGCATTTT.